This TCR beta chain originates from a study of shared clonotypes between healthy human individuals. Whole-study context: Donors consisted of two women and a few men between 18 and 49. The plates for each donor numbered three CD4 naive, three CD4 memory, two CD8 naive and one CD8 memory.

Assay: immunoSEQ multiplex PCR; the TCRdb copy retains only in-frame clones and omits some. The sample includes around 2,000,000 clones, roughly 91% seen only once; the top ten take more than 1.5%. The study's findings and limits: Compared with memory subsets, naive subsets generally had larger estimated richness. Owing to a small donor count, the genetic and exposure-history diversity represented was limited.

Naive CD8 cells lacked CD45RO, underwent positive selection for CCR7 and left out terminally differentiated effector memory CD45RA+ cells. On this clone: The antigen is unknown.

The sequenced sample consisted of naive CD8+ T cells from PBMCs. The receptor's source is a man between 18 and 35 years old in good health. Some clones in this sample may be carry-over from other donors' samples.

This CDR3 is CASSEERRNTGELFF. DNA of the CDR3: TGTGCCAGCAGCGAAGAGCGGAGAAACACCGGGGAGCTGTTTTTT. V is TRBV11-1 and J is TRBJ2-2; tentatively, D is TRBD2 (5 bases). V was shortened by 5 bases and J by 2 bases, with 12 bases between the two germline ends. Germline CDR1 reads SGHAT; CDR2 reads FQDESV (reference sequence). The CDR3 runs 15 residues.